This TCR beta chain came from a study of regulatory T cells in long-lasting Graves disease. Study summary: Antithyroid drug exposure in newly diagnosed Graves' patients had lasted under 3 months. Study outcomes and limitations: The number of shared public clonotypes was higher in persistent patients (approximately 2,600) than new patients (966). Gene preferences differed: TRBV28, TRBJ1-2, TRBJ2-5 in persistent cases.

Researchers made TCR beta libraries by using iRepertoire HTBI primers and running Arm-PCR on CDR3 regions. Per the study methods: Identified segments across samples numbered approximately 62 TRBV and about 15 TRBJ. TCRdb recomputed calls from the multiplex PCR reads with MiXCR, one row per CDR3 protein. Clone size and V and J calls follow TCRdb, not the original study. The data show approximately 230,000 distinct CDR3 sequences, about 16% seen once. This clonotype was observed at least ten times. Its cognate antigen is unknown. The germline gives CDR1 LGHDT, CDR2 YNNKEL (reference sequence). The CDR3 is 12 residues long. V dropped 3 bases and J dropped 8 bases, with 10 bases sitting between them. Time point defined: newly diagnosed GD, antithyroid drugs for less than 3 months. Preparation of the TCR library used RNA extracted from PBMCs.

The sample here was peripheral blood mononuclear cells (PBMCs), taken at new diagnosis, from a patient treated with antithyroid drugs. V is TRBV3-1 and J is TRBJ1-2; D unclear. The TCR was taken from a female donor with Graves disease. The CDR3 nucleotides read TGTGCCAGCAGCCACGTTTGGGCCGGCTACACCTTC. It codes for CASSHVWAGYTF. Using reference TRBV3-1 and TRBJ1-2 for the parts outside the CDR3, the full variable domain is DTAVSQTPKYLVTQMGNDKSIKCEQNLGHDTMYWYKQDSKKFLKIMFSYNNKELIINETVPNRFSPKSPDKAHLNLHINSLELGDSAVYFCASSHVWAGYTFGSGTRLTVV.